A single sample gave rise to the 19 T cell receptor beta chains below, sequenced in a study of blood T cell repertoires in COVID-19. The protocol was immunoSEQ multiplex PCR, while the TCRdb copy is restricted to in-frame clones and leaves out a portion. The table includes around 700,000 clones, 75% to 90% detected once. Sequenced material: peripheral blood. Every receptor here comes from a woman between 18 and 30 years old with acute or convalescent COVID-19.

This clone was picked up one time. Other DNA sequences of this sample code for an identical CDR3. The chain is built from TRBV2 and TRBJ1-5; D is unresolved. V was shortened by 1 base and J by 4 bases, with 11 bases between the two germline ends. The CDR3 is made up of 15 amino acids. Germline V gene lookup returns CDR1 SNHLY and CDR2 FYNNEI. The CDR3 loop reads CASSEGQRSNQPQHF. For the CDR3, the DNA is TGTGCCAGCAGTGAAGGACAAAGATCAAATCAGCCCCAGCATTTT. Drawing the rest from reference TRBV2 and TRBJ1-5, the complete variable domain is EPEVTQTPSHQVTQMGQEVILRCVPISNHLYFYWYRQILGQKVEFLVSFYNNEISEKSEIFDDQFSVERPDGSNFTLKIRSTKLEDSAMYFCASSEGQRSNQPQHFGDGTRLSIL.

The sample holds a few counts of this clone. The chain carries TRBV6-5 and TRBJ1-2; 7 positions agree with TRBD1. V lost 8 bases, J lost 8 bases, and 8 bases stayed unmatched. Germline V gives CDR1 MNHEY, CDR2 SVGAGI. The CDR3 totals 12 residues. This chain's CDR3 is CASSPDRVGYTF. For the CDR3, the DNA is TGTGCCAGCTCCCCAGACAGGGTCGGCTACACCTTC.

CDR3 sequence (DNA): TGTGCCAGCAGCTTAACGGGAACCTACGAGCAGTACTTC. Translating it yields CASSLTGTYEQYF. This chain links TRBV13 with TRBJ2-7; D might be TRBD2 (5 bases). CDR1 PRHDT and CDR2 FYEKMQ come from the germline V gene (reference sequence). Deletions cut 2 bases from V and 2 bases from J, with 7 bases between. CDR3 length: 13 residues.

This clone was detected only once. The rearrangement links TRBV7-8 to TRBJ1-6; the D gene is possibly TRBD1 (5 bases). V dropped 0 bases and J dropped 6 bases, with 12 bases sitting between them. CDR1 is SGHVS and CDR2 is FQNEAQ in the germline V gene. The length of the CDR3 is 16 residues. The CDR3 loop is CASSLAPGGGNSPLHF. The CDR3 DNA reads TGTGCCAGCAGCTTAGCGCCGGGGGGTGGTAATTCACCCCTCCACTTT.

The genes are TRBV7-2 and TRBJ2-1; D is possibly TRBD2 (6 bases). Germline V gives CDR1 SGHTA, CDR2 FQGNSA. This CDR3 region has 14 residues. Trimming cost V 6 bases and J 10 bases, with 19 bases left between them. This CDR3 reads CASRPQRAALEQFF. The CDR3 bases are TGTGCCAGCAGACCGCAGCGGGCAGCTCTAGAGCAGTTCTTC.

This clone has only one observation. The V and J genes are TRBV7-3 and TRBJ2-3; D is perhaps TRBD2 (6 bases). This CDR3 region has 17 residues. Trimming pared 4 bases from V and 4 bases from J, leaving 21 bases between. Germline V gives CDR1 SGHTA, CDR2 FQGTGA. The CDR3: CASSSGPGLTNSDTQYF. CDR3 bases: TGTGCCAGCAGCTCTGGGCCGGGACTCACGAACTCAGATACGCAGTATTTT.

V usage is TRBV6-5 and J usage is TRBJ2-1; 9 positions match TRBD1. The germline V gene has CDR1 MNHEY and CDR2 SVGAGI. The length of the CDR3 is 14 residues. The V and J ends lost 6 bases and 4 bases, in that order; junction bases with no gene match: 4. This CDR3 reads CASSGQGYYNEQFF. DNA for the CDR3: TGTGCCAGCAGCGGACAGGGGTATTACAATGAGCAGTTCTTC.

Points on this clone: Other DNA sequences from this sample encode an identical CDR3 as well. The J gene is TRBJ1-6, the V gene TRBV5-1, with no clear D. This CDR3 has 13 residues. Germline assignment: CDR1 SGHRS and CDR2 YFSETQ. V was pared by 0 bases and J by 7 bases, with 5 bases between. CDR3: CASSLDSNSPLHF. In DNA form, the CDR3 reads TGCGCCAGCAGCTTGGACAGCAATTCACCCCTCCACTTT.

This sequence joins TRBV5-1 and TRBJ2-1; TRBD2 aligns across 10 bases. The CDR3 contains 15 residues. Trimming cost V 2 bases and J 5 bases; bases outside gene matches: 4. Germline V lookup: CDR1 SGHRS, CDR2 YFSETQ. The CDR3, as DNA: TGCGCCAGCAGCTTTACTAGCGGGGACAACAATGAGCAGTTCTTC. The encoded protein is CASSFTSGDNNEQFF. Complete variable domain (other parts from reference TRBV5-1 and TRBJ2-1): KAGVTQTPRYLIKTRGQQVTLSCSPISGHRSVSWYQQTPGQGLQFLFEYFSETQRNKGNFPGRFSGRQFSNSRSEMNVSTLELGDSALYLCASSFTSGDNNEQFFGPGTRLTVL.

The chain is built from TRBV7-6 and TRBJ2-2; a possible D gene is TRBD2 (6 bases). CDR1 and CDR2 from the germline V gene are SGHVS and FNYEAQ. Trimming stripped 8 bases from V and 2 bases from J, with 12 bases between. The length of the CDR3 is 14 residues. The CDR3 DNA follows: TGTGCCAGCGGGGCGGGAACTAACACCGGGGAGCTGTTTTTT. It encodes CASGAGTNTGELFF.

V gene TRBV7-2 combines with J gene TRBJ1-5, with D maybe TRBD1 (5 bases). From germline, CDR1 is SGHTA and CDR2 FQGNSA. Trimming shortened V by 5 bases and J by 1 base, and 12 bases separated the two germline ends. The CDR3 sequence is 15 residues long. The CDR3 loop reads CASSRQGLSNQPQHF. CDR3 in DNA: TGTGCCAGCAGCCGGCAGGGTCTAAGCAATCAGCCCCAGCATTTT.

The chain employs TRBV5-1 and TRBJ2-7; TRBD1 aligns across 8 bases. V was clipped by 4 bases and J by 5 bases; unmatched bases: 5. The CDR3 runs to 13 residues. The germline gives CDR1 SGHRS, CDR2 YFSETQ. Here the CDR3 reads CASSPRDRHEQYF. The CDR3 DNA reads as TGCGCCAGCAGCCCCCGGGACAGGCACGAGCAGTACTTC.

V gene TRBV12-3 or TRBV12-4 combines with J gene TRBJ1-4, with TRBD1 matching over 8 bases. Trimming cost V 6 bases and J 6 bases; bases outside gene matches: 3. This CDR3 region has 13 residues. The CDR3 region is CASRGQGYEKLFF. The CDR3 nucleotides are TGTGCCAGCAGAGGACAGGGTTATGAAAAACTGTTTTTT.

The rearrangement joins TRBV6-5 to TRBJ1-2; D call uncertain. Germline CDR1 is MNHEY and CDR2 is SVGAGI. V lost 2 bases, J lost 6 bases, and 13 bases lay in between. This CDR3 has 14 amino acids. The DNA of the CDR3 is TGTGCCAGCAGTTACAGCGTGGCACCTAATGGCTACACCTTC. This gives the protein CASSYSVAPNGYTF.

The chain couples TRBV3-1 (or the pseudogene TRBV3-2) to TRBJ2-1; 9 bases match TRBD2. Germline V gene sequence: CDR1 LGHDT, CDR2 YNNKEL (reference sequence). With 0 bases clipped from V and 6 bases from J, the junction kept 6 bases outside the gene matches. The CDR3 has 16 amino acids. The CDR3 region has the DNA TGTGCCAGCAGCCAAGAGGCAGCGGGGGGCCGCAATGAGCAGTTCTTC. This codes for CASSQEAAGGRNEQFF.

The chain carries TRBV3-1 (or the pseudogene TRBV3-2) and TRBJ1-4; D is perhaps TRBD1 (6 bases). Germline values: CDR1 LGHDT, CDR2 YNNKEL (reference sequence). The CDR3 has 15 amino acids. The ends were cut back, 0 bases at V and 11 bases at J, with 16 bases in the middle. The CDR3 DNA sequence: TGTGCCAGCAGCCAAGATCCCCCGAAGAGGGGGAAACTGTTTTTT. Its translation: CASSQDPPKRGKLFF.

The chain combines TRBV11-2 with TRBJ1-4; D is uncertain. CDR1 is SGHAT and CDR2 is FQNNGV in the germline V gene. The CDR3 spans 13 residues. Trimming removed 3 bases from V and 7 bases from J, with 9 bases in between. DNA for the CDR3: TGTGCCAGCAGCTTTCCCGGTGGTGAAAAACTGTTTTTT. Translation gives CASSFPGGEKLFF.

The J gene is TRBJ1-4, the V gene TRBV4-1, with D tentatively TRBD1 (6 bases). Trimming removed 6 bases from V and 5 bases from J, with 10 bases in between. This CDR3 contains 13 residues. Germline CDR1 is MGHRA and CDR2 is YSYEKL. The CDR3 sequence is CASRDSRNEKLFF. The CDR3 coding sequence is TGCGCCAGCAGGGACAGCCGGAATGAAAAACTGTTTTTT.

This clone was found once. The V call is TRBV3-1 (or the pseudogene TRBV3-2), the J call TRBJ1-2; 7 bases map to TRBD1. The CDR3 sequence is 16 residues long. CDR1 LGHDT and CDR2 YNNKEL come from the germline V gene (reference sequence). V lost 4 bases and J lost 2; bases outside the gene matches: 10. CDR3 amino acids: CASSPQYRGWNYGYTF. CDR3 DNA sequence: TGTGCCAGCAGCCCGCAATACAGGGGTTGGAACTATGGCTACACCTTC.